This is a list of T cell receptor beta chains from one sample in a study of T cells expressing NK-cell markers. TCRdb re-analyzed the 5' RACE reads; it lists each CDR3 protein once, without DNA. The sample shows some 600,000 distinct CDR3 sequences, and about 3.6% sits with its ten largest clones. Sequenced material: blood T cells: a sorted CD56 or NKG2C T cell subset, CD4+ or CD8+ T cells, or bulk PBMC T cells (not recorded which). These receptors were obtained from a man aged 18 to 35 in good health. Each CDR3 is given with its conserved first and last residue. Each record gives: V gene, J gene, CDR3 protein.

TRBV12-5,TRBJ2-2,CASGLGQGRTGELFF
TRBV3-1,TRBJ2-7,CASRGANTYEQYF
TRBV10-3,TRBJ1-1,CAISESGQNTEAFF
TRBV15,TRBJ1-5,CATSRASGTGGQPQHF
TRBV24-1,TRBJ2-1,CATSVQGTYNEQFF
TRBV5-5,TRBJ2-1,CASSRFEGLADNEQFF
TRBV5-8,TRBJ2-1,CARLPVVFTDEQFF
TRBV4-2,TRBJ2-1,CASSQGAGTDYNEQFF
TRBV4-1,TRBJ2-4,CASSPPSGTSGSYIQYF
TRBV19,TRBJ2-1,CASSIQGLRAGHEQFF
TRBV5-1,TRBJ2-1,CASSLENFGEQFF